The 14 T cell receptor beta chains below were found in one sample sequenced in a study of CD8 T cells in ankylosing spondylitis. TCRdb reanalysed the 5' RACE reads using MiXCR and keeps one entry per CDR3 protein. The sample contains about 130,000 distinct CDR3 sequences, roughly a tenth of which appear only once. The sample consisted of blood, either unsorted or a sorted T cell fraction (not recorded which). These TCRs come from a male donor with ankylosing spondylitis or in good health (not recorded which).

By proportion, this clonotype is medium-sized. This chain connects TRBV20-1 to TRBJ2-3; TRBD2 might be the D (6 bases). The CDR3 covers 13 residues. The V gene lost 3 bases and the J gene lost 0 bases, with 7 bases spanning the gap. Germline values: CDR1 DFQATT, CDR2 SNEGSKA (reference sequence). DNA for the CDR3: TGCAGTGCTAGCGGGACTAGCACAGATACGCAGTATTTT. Amino acid sequence: CSASGTSTDTQYF.

This clonotype was picked up many times. The chain has TRBV5-1 and TRBJ2-2; 11 bases match TRBD2. The CDR3 runs to 18 residues. Germline V gene lookup returns CDR1 SGHRS and CDR2 YFSETQ. Trimming removed 4 bases from V and 0 bases from J; junction bases left unmatched: 8. CDR3 DNA: TGCGCCAGCAGCGGAACTAGCGGGAGTTTACCGAACACCGGGGAGCTGTTTTTT. It translates to CASSGTSGSLPNTGELFF.

About this clonotype: A read error may be the cause here, since a much bigger clone is one base away. This chain joins TRBV6-1 and TRBJ1-2, with a possible D match to TRBD1 (5 bases). This CDR3 region has 17 residues. The V end was cut by 0 bases, the J end by 6 bases, with 20 bases between. Germline lookup yields CDR1 MNHNS and CDR2 SASEGT. CDR3 protein: CASSEARGRATNHGYTF. The CDR3 DNA is TGTGCCAGCAGTGAAGCTCGGGGCAGGGCGACGAACCATGGCTACACCTTC.

This clonotype was seen more than once but under ten times. The chain links TRBV12-3 or TRBV12-4 to TRBJ1-3, with D possibly TRBD1 on 5 matching bases. The germline V and J ends were trimmed by 7 bases and 0 bases, with 13 bases remaining between them. This CDR3 contains 15 residues. In DNA, the CDR3 is TGTGCCAGCATCCCCAACAGGTCCTCTGGAAACACCATATATTTT. Amino acids: CASIPNRSSGNTIYF.

This chain links TRBV7-9 with TRBJ2-7, with a tentative D call TRBD2 (6 bases). Germline V CDR1 and CDR2: SEHNR, FQNEAQ (reference sequence). The V gene lost 2 bases and the J gene lost 0 bases, with 11 bases spanning the gap. The CDR3 has 15 residues. The CDR3 nucleotides read TGTGCCAGCAGCTTACCTCGGGACTCCTCCTACGAGCAGTACTTC. Its translation is CASSLPRDSSYEQYF.

The chain joins TRBV20-1 to TRBJ1-4; the D gene is possibly TRBD1 (5 bases). Germline V gives CDR1 DFQATT, CDR2 SNEGSKA (reference sequence). The germline V and J ends were trimmed by 3 bases and 6 bases, with 14 bases remaining between them. This CDR3 comprises 14 residues. This CDR3 reads CSASLPGPDEKLFF. In DNA form, the CDR3 reads TGCAGTGCTAGTCTACCGGGACCGGATGAAAAACTGTTTTTT.

Comment on this clonotype: A much larger clone differs from this one at a single base, so this may be a read error. The V call is TRBV29-1, the J call TRBJ1-2; D gene ambiguous. The CDR3 spans 12 residues. The germline gives CDR1 SQVTM, CDR2 ANQGSEA. CDR3 residues: CTFGDSNYGYTF. The CDR3, as DNA: TGCACCTTTGGAGATAGCAACTATGGCTACACCTTC. The whole variable domain, filled in from reference TRBV29-1 and TRBJ1-2, reads SAVISQKPSRDICQRGTSLTIQCQVDSQVTMMFWYRQQPGQSLTLIATANQGSEATYESGFVIDKFPISRPNLTFSTLTVSNMSPEDSSIYLCTFGDSNYGYTFGSGTRLTVV.

This clonotype was recorded a few times. The chain couples TRBV29-1 to TRBJ1-3; TRBD1 matches at 8 bases. This CDR3 has 16 amino acids. V shed 4 bases, J shed 5 bases, and the junction held 13 bases outside the gene matches. Germline assignment: CDR1 SQVTM and CDR2 ANQGSEA. CDR3 DNA sequence: TGCAGCGTTGTAAAACGGTCCGGACAGGGACGAAACACCATATATTTT. It translates to CSVVKRSGQGRNTIYF.

A few counts support this clonotype. The chain links TRBV11-2 to TRBJ2-3, with 9 bases fitting TRBD2. CDR3 length equals 17 residues. V trimming: 0 bases; J trimming: 3 bases; junction bases outside the gene matches: 7. The V gene's germline CDR1 is SGHAT and CDR2 FQNNGV. CDR3 nucleotide sequence: TGTGCCAGCAGCTTAGAACCTAGCGGGATTCGGACAGATACGCAGTATTTT. Translated: CASSLEPSGIRTDTQYF.

This clonotype was counted only a few times. The V call is TRBV28, the J call TRBJ1-2, with D perhaps TRBD1 (6 bases). Germline V gene sequence: CDR1 MDHEN, CDR2 SYDVKM. This CDR3 is built from 13 residues. V was cut by 5 bases and J by 2 bases, with 9 bases left in between. The CDR3 DNA sequence: TGTGCCAGCAGTCTCACAGGGAACTATGGCTACACCTTC. The encoded protein is CASSLTGNYGYTF.

This clonotype showed up many times. The chain carries TRBV20-1 and TRBJ2-5; D remains ambiguous. CDR1 is DFQATT, CDR2 SNEGSKA, per germline (reference sequence). The V end lost 3 bases, the J end lost 1 base, and 15 bases lay between the germline ends. This CDR3 contains 15 residues. The CDR3 loop is CSASNSESSQETQYF. The CDR3 coding sequence is TGCAGTGCTAGCAATTCGGAGAGCAGCCAAGAGACCCAGTACTTC.

This clonotype was recorded at least ten times. CDR3 in amino acids: CSARTSYEQYF. The CDR3 coding sequence is TGCAGTGCTAGAACCAGTTACGAGCAGTACTTC. This chain uses TRBV20-1 with TRBJ2-7; D is uncertain. V was pared by 2 bases and J by 4 bases, with 6 bases between. This CDR3 region has 11 residues. Germline V gene lookup returns CDR1 DFQATT and CDR2 SNEGSKA (reference sequence).

The chain has TRBV3-1 and TRBJ2-1; 13 bases align to TRBD2. The CDR3 covers 15 residues. J was trimmed by 15 bases and V by 2 bases; bases with no gene match: 10. In germline, CDR1 is LGHDT, CDR2 YNNKEL (reference sequence). CDR3 bases: TGTGCCAGCAGCCAAAGCACTAGCGGGAGGGCCGGGTTGTTCTTC. Translating it yields CASSQSTSGRAGLFF.

This clonotype was found a few times. The V gene is TRBV7-2, the J gene TRBJ2-7, with 8 bases identical to TRBD2. Germline loops: CDR1 SGHTA, CDR2 FQGNSA. The trim removed 2 bases at V and 2 bases at J, leaving 2 bases unmatched. CDR3 length: 14 residues. The CDR3: CASSLTSGPYEQYF. For the CDR3, the DNA is TGTGCCAGCAGCTTAACTAGCGGTCCCTACGAGCAGTACTTC.